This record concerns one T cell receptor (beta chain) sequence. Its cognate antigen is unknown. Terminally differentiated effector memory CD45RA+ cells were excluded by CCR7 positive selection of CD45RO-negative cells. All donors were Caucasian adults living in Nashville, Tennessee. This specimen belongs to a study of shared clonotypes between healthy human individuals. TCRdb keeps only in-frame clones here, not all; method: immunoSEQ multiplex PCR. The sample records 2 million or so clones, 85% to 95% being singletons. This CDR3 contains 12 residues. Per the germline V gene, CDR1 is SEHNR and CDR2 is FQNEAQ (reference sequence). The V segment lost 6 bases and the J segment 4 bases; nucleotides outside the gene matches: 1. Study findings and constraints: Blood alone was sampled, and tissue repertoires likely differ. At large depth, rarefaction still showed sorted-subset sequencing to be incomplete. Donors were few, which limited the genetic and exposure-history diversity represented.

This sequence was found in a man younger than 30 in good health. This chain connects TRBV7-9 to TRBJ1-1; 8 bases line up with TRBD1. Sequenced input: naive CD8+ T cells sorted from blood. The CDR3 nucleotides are TGTGCCAGCAGACAGGGGGTCACTGAAGCTTTCTTT. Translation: CASRQGVTEAFF.